This T cell receptor beta chain was captured by sequencing in a study of blood T cell repertoires in COVID-19. Study at large: Samples taken during acute and convalescent COVID-19 were collected in the United States, Italy and Spain. The analysed material was cDNA or gDNA that came from T cells, B-cell-depleted T cells, or PBMCs.

Participants had their cohort set by participant-reported clinical history. Original processing notes: Reference gene primer amplification gave estimated nucleated cell counts. The table came from immunoSEQ multiplex PCR; TCRdb's copy has only in-frame clones and leaves some out. V, J and clone size reflect that table, while D and trimming were determined from the DNA. The table has 250,000 or so clones, around 84% seen once; the top ten hold 5% to 8%. The germline V and J ends were trimmed by 8 bases and 0 bases, with 14 bases remaining between them. This CDR3 has 15 amino acids. Germline values: CDR1 LNHDA, CDR2 SQIVND (reference sequence).

The origin of this receptor is a woman aged 45-60 years who had been exposed to COVID-19. The material sequenced was PBMCs or T cells enriched from blood (not recorded which). The genes are TRBV19 and TRBJ1-5, with unresolved D. The DNA of the CDR3 is TGTGCCAGTCGTAGTAGCTTTAATAGCAATCAGCCCCAGCATTTT. It encodes CASRSSFNSNQPQHF.